A single sample gave rise to the 15 T cell receptor beta chains below, sequenced in a study of blood T cell repertoires in COVID-19. Clones were sequenced by immunoSEQ multiplex PCR, and TCRdb holds only the in-frame ones, with some missing. Among around 150,000 clones listed, around 84% were seen once. The specimen was peripheral blood. The receptors were gathered from a man between 70 and 80 years old with acute or convalescent COVID-19.

The chain is built from TRBV7-3 and TRBJ2-6, with D possibly TRBD1 on 6 matching bases. Germline lookup yields CDR1 SGHTA and CDR2 FQGTGA. V was pared by 5 bases and J by 3 bases, with 11 bases between. This CDR3 is 15 amino acids long. CDR3: CASSPHRDGANVLTF. CDR3 DNA: TGTGCCAGCAGCCCCCACAGGGATGGGGCCAACGTCCTGACTTTC.

This sequence joins TRBV6-6 and TRBJ1-6; 7 bases line up with TRBD1. The CDR3 totals 16 residues. J gave up 4 bases and V 0 bases, and 3 bases lay outside the gene matches. Germline V gives CDR1 MNHNY, CDR2 SVGAGI (reference sequence). CDR3 region: CASSYSLGQYNSPLHF. The CDR3 coding sequence is TGTGCCAGCAGTTACTCCCTGGGACAGTATAATTCACCCCTCCACTTT.

The chain joins TRBV11-2 to TRBJ2-5; D is possibly TRBD1 (6 bases). Trimming took 5 bases from V and 1 from J, leaving 20 bases between them. The CDR3 covers 17 residues. Germline V gene data show CDR1 as SGHAT and CDR2 as FQNNGV. The CDR3, as DNA: TGTGCCAGCAGCCCCCCCATGGGGGCGCGGACCCAAGAGACCCAGTACTTC. Residues: CASSPPMGARTQETQYF.

This chain joins TRBV6-5 and TRBJ1-2; TRBD1 is a possible D gene (5 bases). V was clipped by 5 bases and J by 4 bases, with 14 bases between them. CDR1 and CDR2 (germline): MNHEY, SVGAGI. The CDR3 covers 14 residues. The CDR3 reads CASSRGGGSYGYTF. The CDR3, as DNA: TGTGCCAGCAGTCGGGGCGGGGGAAGCTATGGCTACACCTTC.

Worth noting for this clone: The same CDR3 also results from other DNA sequences found in this sample. The chain has TRBV15 and TRBJ2-7, with 8 bases that match TRBD2. This CDR3 has 15 amino acids. Germline assignment: CDR1 LNHNV and CDR2 YYDKDF (reference sequence). V gave up 0 bases and J gave up 3 bases; unmatched junction bases: 4. For the CDR3, the DNA is TGTGCCACCAGCAGAGATCCCAGCGGGGGCTACGAGCAGTACTTC. It is translated as CATSRDPSGGYEQYF. The variable domain in full, completed from reference TRBV15 and TRBJ2-7, reads DAMVIQNPRYQVTQFGKPVTLSCSQTLNHNVMYWYQQKSSQAPKLLFHYYDKDFNNEADTPDNFQSRRPNTSFCFLDIRSPGLGDTAMYLCATSRDPSGGYEQYFGPGTRLTVT.

CDR3 region: CASSPPQGLVGYGTEAFF. The CDR3 DNA sequence: TGTGCCAGTAGCCCTCCACAGGGGCTCGTCGGGTATGGCACTGAAGCTTTCTTT. The chain carries TRBV19 and TRBJ1-1; TRBD1 agrees at 7 bases. This CDR3 region has 18 residues. The germline V gene encodes CDR1 LNHDA and CDR2 SQIVND (reference sequence). Trimming cost V 6 bases and J 4 bases; bases outside gene matches: 20.

This clone is a singleton in its sample. The CDR3 DNA is TGCGCCAGCAGCCCTCGGGGGGGGCGAGGGAATGAGCAGTTCTTC. This translates into CASSPRGGRGNEQFF. The chain recombines TRBV5-1 with TRBJ2-1; 8 nucleotides agree with TRBD2. This CDR3 is 15 amino acids long. J was trimmed by 7 bases and V by 4 bases; bases with no gene match: 10. The germline V gene encodes CDR1 SGHRS and CDR2 YFSETQ.

The chain has TRBV29-1 and TRBJ1-2, with 7 bases fitting TRBD1. The V segment lost 7 bases and the J segment 6 bases; nucleotides outside the gene matches: 8. The CDR3 is 12 amino acids. CDR1 SQVTM and CDR2 ANQGSEA come from the germline V gene. DNA of the CDR3: TGCAGCGCGGGAGGAGGGGGCCATGGCTACACCTTC. Translating it yields CSAGGGGHGYTF.

This clone was found a few times. The rearrangement joins TRBV7-9 to TRBJ1-2; D is unresolved. Trimming took off 5 bases at V and 5 bases at J, with 12 bases between the two ends. The germline V gene has CDR1 SEHNR and CDR2 FQNEAQ (reference sequence). The CDR3 length is 13 residues. The CDR3 DNA follows: TGTGCCAGCAGCGAGGGTCGTGTTTATGGCTACACCTTC. Its translation: CASSEGRVYGYTF. The whole variable domain, remainder taken from reference TRBV7-9 and TRBJ1-2, is DTGVSQNPRHKITKRGQNVTFRCDPISEHNRLYWYRQTLGQGPEFLTYFQNEAQLEKSRLLSDRFSAERPKGSFSTLEIQRTEQGDSAMYLCASSEGRVYGYTFGSGTRLTVV.

This clone has only one observation. The V gene is TRBV6-4, the J gene TRBJ2-1, with a possible D match to TRBD1 (5 bases). The germline gives CDR1 MRHNA, CDR2 SNTAGT. The V end lost 6 bases, the J end lost 6 bases, and 21 bases lay between the germline ends. The CDR3 runs to 16 residues. CDR3 DNA: TGTGCCAGCAGCGTACTCGGACATCAACCCCCCAATGAGCAGTTCTTC. Encoded protein: CASSVLGHQPPNEQFF.

The rearrangement uses TRBV10-1 and TRBJ2-1; a weak D match, TRBD2 (5 bases). Per germline, CDR1 WNHNN and CDR2 SYGVQD (reference sequence). This CDR3 region has 14 residues. V shed 8 bases and J shed 0 bases, with 11 bases lying between them. CDR3 region: CASPAESSYNEQFF. In DNA, the CDR3 is TGCGCCAGCCCAGCGGAAAGCTCCTACAATGAGCAGTTCTTC.

This chain links TRBV29-1 with TRBJ2-7, with 7 bases aligning to TRBD1. CDR1 SQVTM and CDR2 ANQGSEA come from the germline V gene. J lost 1 base, V lost 4 bases, and 13 bases had no gene match. The CDR3 extends over 16 amino acids. In nucleotides, the CDR3 is TGCAGCGTTGTCCATCCCCGGGACAGCGTGTCCTACGAGCAGTACTTC. Amino acid sequence: CSVVHPRDSVSYEQYF.

This sequence joins TRBV3-1 (or the pseudogene TRBV3-2) and TRBJ2-1; 13 bases fit TRBD2. Losses at the gene ends were 2 bases for V and 6 bases for J; bases not matched to a gene: 1. The V gene's germline CDR1 is LGHDT and CDR2 YNNKEL (reference sequence). The CDR3 is made up of 15 amino acids. CDR3 amino acids: CASSQTSGGANEQFF. CDR3 DNA: TGTGCCAGCAGCCAAACTAGCGGGGGGGCCAATGAGCAGTTCTTC.

V usage is TRBV7-9 and J usage is TRBJ1-4; a weak D match, TRBD1 (5 bases). V was cut by 3 bases and J by 6 bases, with 14 bases left in between. CDR1 is SEHNR, CDR2 FQNEAQ, per germline (reference sequence). The CDR3 is 15 amino acids. The CDR3 DNA reads as TGTGCCAGCAGCTTCCCGGGCCGGGGGGATGAAAAACTGTTTTTT. Translation gives CASSFPGRGDEKLFF.

This chain uses TRBV6-5 with TRBJ1-5; 10 bases are shared with TRBD1. Germline V lookup: CDR1 MNHEY, CDR2 SVGAGI. The J segment lost 1 base and the V segment lost 8 bases, leaving 5 bases of the junction unmatched. The CDR3 is made up of 15 amino acids. The CDR3 DNA reads as TGTGCCAGCTTGACAGGGGGCGGAAGCAATCAGCCCCAGCATTTT. This gives the protein CASLTGGGSNQPQHF.